The 8 T cell receptor beta chains below all came from one sample that was sequenced in a study of CD8+ T cells in alopecia areata. TCR sequencing used cDNA made by reverse transcription of extracted RNA. Assay: immunoSEQ multiplex PCR; the TCRdb copy retains only in-frame clones and omits some. Of 200,000 to 250,000 clones in the sample, approximately 61% are singletons; the top ten hold around 0.44%. The sequencing used CD4+ T cells sorted from blood, collected at week 0. The source of these receptors is a human donor with alopecia areata.

The V gene is TRBV19, the J gene TRBJ1-5; D ambiguous. CDR1 is LNHDA, CDR2 SQIVND, per germline (reference sequence). CDR3 length: 15 amino acids. The ends were cut back, 7 bases at V and 6 bases at J, with 19 bases in the middle. Here the CDR3 DNA reads TGTGCCAGTACCTTACAGAGGAACGAGGGTCAGCCCCAGCATTTT. Its translation: CASTLQRNEGQPQHF.

Only a few counts were recorded for this clone. The chain has TRBV18 and TRBJ1-5, with D tentatively TRBD1 (6 bases). Per the germline V gene, CDR1 is KGHSH and CDR2 is LQKENI. V was trimmed by 6 bases and J by 4 bases, leaving 7 bases between them. The CDR3 is 12 amino acids. CDR3 amino acids: CASSQGNQPQHF. The CDR3 nucleotides are TGTGCCAGCTCCCAGGGGAATCAGCCCCAGCATTTT.

The chain couples TRBV18 to TRBJ1-1, with D unclear. The CDR3 has 12 residues. Germline CDR1 is KGHSH and CDR2 is LQKENI. Between the trimmed V and J ends, which lost 3 bases and 2 bases, there was a span of 4 bases. As DNA, the CDR3 is TGTGCCAGCTCACCCTACAACACTGAAGCTTTCTTT. Its translation is CASSPYNTEAFF.

The rearrangement joins TRBV6-5 to TRBJ2-1, with 8 bases that match TRBD2. Losses at the gene ends were 6 bases for V and 6 bases for J; bases not matched to a gene: 4. There are 13 residues in the CDR3. Germline CDR1 and CDR2: MNHEY and SVGAGI. The CDR3 region is CASRLAVGNEQFF. DNA for the CDR3: TGTGCCAGCAGACTAGCGGTGGGCAATGAGCAGTTCTTC.

This clone is a singleton in its sample. This chain joins TRBV4-2 and TRBJ2-5, with D perhaps TRBD2 (5 bases). Germline values: CDR1 LGHNA, CDR2 YNFKEQ. Deletions cut 0 bases from V and 7 bases from J, with 9 bases between. This CDR3 has 13 residues. CDR3 nucleotides: TGTGCCAGCAGCCAAGACTACGAGGGGACCCAGTACTTC. Its translation: CASSQDYEGTQYF.

This clone has just one count. This rearrangement joins TRBV7-6 to TRBJ2-7; D assignment may be TRBD1 or TRBD2 (7 bases each). Between the trimmed V and J ends, which lost 5 bases and 6 bases, there was a span of 17 bases. In germline, CDR1 is SGHVS, CDR2 FNYEAQ. The CDR3 is 14 residues long. DNA for the CDR3: TGTGCCAGCAGCCCTCAGGGGGGGTCGGTCGAGCAGTACTTC. Protein sequence: CASSPQGGSVEQYF.

The chain couples TRBV30 to TRBJ2-7; TRBD1 agrees at 8 bases. This CDR3 is built from 13 residues. Germline V gene sequence: CDR1 GTSNPN, CDR2 SVGIG (reference sequence). J was trimmed by 4 bases and V by 1 base; bases with no gene match: 3. CDR3 loop: CAWSAGGRYEQYF. DNA for the CDR3: TGTGCCTGGAGTGCAGGGGGCAGGTACGAGCAGTACTTC.

The J gene is TRBJ1-1, the V gene TRBV30; the match to TRBD1 covers 8 bases. The CDR3 covers 17 residues. The germline CDR1 and CDR2 sequences are GTSNPN and SVGIG (reference sequence). The J segment lost 5 bases and the V segment lost 3 bases, leaving 17 bases of the junction unmatched. CDR3 sequence reads: CAWSRGQGASWGTEAFF. The CDR3 region has the DNA TGTGCCTGGAGCCGGGGTCAGGGGGCGAGTTGGGGAACTGAAGCTTTCTTT.